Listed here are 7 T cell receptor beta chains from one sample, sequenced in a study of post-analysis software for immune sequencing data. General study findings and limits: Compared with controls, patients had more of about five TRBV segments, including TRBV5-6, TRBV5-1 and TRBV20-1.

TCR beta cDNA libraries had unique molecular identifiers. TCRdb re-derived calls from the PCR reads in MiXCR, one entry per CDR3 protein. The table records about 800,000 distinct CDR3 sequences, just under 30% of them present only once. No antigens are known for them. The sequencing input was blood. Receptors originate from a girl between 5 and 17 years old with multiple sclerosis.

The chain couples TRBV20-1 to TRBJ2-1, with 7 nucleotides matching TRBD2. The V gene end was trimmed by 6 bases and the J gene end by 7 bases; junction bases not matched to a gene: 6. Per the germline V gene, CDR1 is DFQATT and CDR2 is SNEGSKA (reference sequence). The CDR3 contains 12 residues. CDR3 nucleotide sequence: TGCAGTGCCCGAGCGGGGCGGAATGAGCAGTTCTTC. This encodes CSARAGRNEQFF.

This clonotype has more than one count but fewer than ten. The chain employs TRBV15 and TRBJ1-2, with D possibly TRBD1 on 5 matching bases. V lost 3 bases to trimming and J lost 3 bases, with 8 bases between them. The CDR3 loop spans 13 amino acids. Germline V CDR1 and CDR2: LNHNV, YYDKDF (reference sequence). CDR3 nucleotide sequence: TGTGCCACCAGCAGGGGGGTTGACTATGGCTACACCTTC. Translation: CATSRGVDYGYTF.

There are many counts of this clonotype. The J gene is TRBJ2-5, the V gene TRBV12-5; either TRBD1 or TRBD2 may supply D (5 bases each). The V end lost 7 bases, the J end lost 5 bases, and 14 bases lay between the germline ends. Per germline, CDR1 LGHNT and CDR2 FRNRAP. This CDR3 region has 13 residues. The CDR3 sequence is CASAMGVMETQYF. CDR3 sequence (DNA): TGTGCTAGTGCCATGGGGGTCATGGAGACCCAGTACTTC.

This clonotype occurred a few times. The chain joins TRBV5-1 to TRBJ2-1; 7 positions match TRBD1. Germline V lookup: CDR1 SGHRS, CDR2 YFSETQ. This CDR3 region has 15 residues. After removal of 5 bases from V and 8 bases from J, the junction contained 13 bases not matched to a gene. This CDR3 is CASSMMELQGYEQFF. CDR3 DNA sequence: TGCGCCAGCAGTATGATGGAATTACAGGGGTATGAGCAGTTCTTC.

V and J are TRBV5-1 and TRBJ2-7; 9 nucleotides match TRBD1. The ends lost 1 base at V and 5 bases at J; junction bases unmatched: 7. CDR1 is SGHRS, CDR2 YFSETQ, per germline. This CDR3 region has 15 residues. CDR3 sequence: CASSLMGTGRHEQYF. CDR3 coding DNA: TGCGCCAGCAGCTTGATGGGGACAGGGCGCCACGAGCAGTACTTC.

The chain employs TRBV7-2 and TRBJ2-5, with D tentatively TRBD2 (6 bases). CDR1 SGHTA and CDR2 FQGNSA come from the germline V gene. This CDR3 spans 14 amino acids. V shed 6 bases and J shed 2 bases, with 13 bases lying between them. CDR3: CASRPRRVQETQYF. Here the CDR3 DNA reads TGTGCCAGCAGGCCGAGGAGGGTTCAAGAGACCCAGTACTTC. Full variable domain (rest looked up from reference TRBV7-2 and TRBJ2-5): GAGVSQSPSNKVTEKGKDVELRCDPISGHTALYWYRQSLGQGLEFLIYFQGNSAPDKSGLPSDRFSAERTGGSVSTLTIQRTQQEDSAVYLCASRPRRVQETQYFGPGTRLLVL.

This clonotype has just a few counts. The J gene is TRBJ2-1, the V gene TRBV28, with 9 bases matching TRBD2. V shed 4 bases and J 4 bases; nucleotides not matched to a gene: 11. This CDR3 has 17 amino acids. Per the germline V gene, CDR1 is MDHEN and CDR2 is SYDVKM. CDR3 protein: CASSSPGTSQTYNEQFF. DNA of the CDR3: TGTGCCAGCAGTTCGCCCGGGACTAGCCAGACTTACAATGAGCAGTTCTTC.